This T cell receptor beta chain was observed in a study of cytomegalovirus exposure and HLA in healthy donors. Overall study findings and caveats: CMV serostatus was the only recorded immune exposure for donors. Rare TCR sequences dominated, though some public TCRs recurred in many donors.

60 Vbeta and 13 Jbeta primers were used in PCR. The repertoire was sequenced with immunoSEQ multiplex PCR; TCRdb's copy has only in-frame clones and lacks some. The table has around 160,000 clones, around 80% seen once; the top ten hold roughly 2%. The CDR3 is made up of 13 amino acids. Germline-derived CDR1 and CDR2 are MNHEY and SMNVEV (reference sequence). V gave up 7 bases and J gave up 3 bases, with 10 bases separating them. Concerning this clone itself: Antigen: not known.

The TCR comes from a human donor in good health. V is TRBV27 and J is TRBJ1-3; D may be TRBD1 (6 bases). The sequenced material came from PBMCs. CDR3 in amino acids: CASTTGNGNTIYF. DNA of the CDR3: TGTGCCAGCACCACAGGGAATGGAAACACCATATATTTT.